The subject of this entry is one T cell receptor beta chain. Per the germline V gene, CDR1 is SQVTM and CDR2 is ANQGSEA. The CDR3 spans 12 residues. J gave up 8 bases and V 5 bases, and 8 bases lay outside the gene matches. The TCR beta repertoire was assessed by survey-level immunoSEQ sequencing. Data came from immunoSEQ multiplex PCR; TCRdb stores just in-frame clones and leaves some out. The table lists under 90,000 clones, 93% of them singletons. The sequenced sample was PBMCs. This chain links TRBV29-1 with TRBJ1-2, with 7 positions matching TRBD1. The TCR originated in a man in his forties or fifties with rheumatoid arthritis. CDR3 protein: CSVLDRDGGYTF. CDR3 DNA: TGCAGCGTTTTAGACAGGGACGGAGGCTACACCTTC.